Described below is a single TCR beta chain sequence and its context. Run at survey level, the immunoSEQ assay was version v3.0. Data came from immunoSEQ multiplex PCR; TCRdb stores just in-frame clones and leaves some out. Here the sample spans about 24,000 clones, roughly four fifths being singletons. The sample originates from a study of long-term antiretroviral therapy in people with HIV. Germline V CDR1 and CDR2: SGHTA, FQGTGA. Trimming took off 1 base at V and 0 bases at J, with 13 bases between the two ends. The CDR3 runs to 17 residues. This TCR was sampled from a man aged 45 to 65 with HIV. The gene calls are TRBV7-3 and TRBJ1-3; no reliable D call. The input for sequencing was unsorted PBMCs, taken 0.4 years after starting antiretroviral therapy. The CDR3 region is CASSLRAYRFSGNTIYF. DNA of the CDR3: TGTGCCAGCAGCTTAAGGGCCTATCGCTTCTCTGGAAACACCATATATTTT.